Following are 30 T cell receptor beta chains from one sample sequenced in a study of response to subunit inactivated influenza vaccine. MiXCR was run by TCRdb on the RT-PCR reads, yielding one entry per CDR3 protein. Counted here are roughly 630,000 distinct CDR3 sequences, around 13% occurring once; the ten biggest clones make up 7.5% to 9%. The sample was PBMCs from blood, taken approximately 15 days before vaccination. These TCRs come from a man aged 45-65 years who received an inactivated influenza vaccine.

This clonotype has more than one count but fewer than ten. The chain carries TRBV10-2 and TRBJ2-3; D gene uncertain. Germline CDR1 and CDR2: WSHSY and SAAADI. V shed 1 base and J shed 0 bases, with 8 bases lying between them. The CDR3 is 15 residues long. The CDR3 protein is CASSEFRVSTDTQYF. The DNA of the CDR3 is TGCGCCAGCAGTGAGTTTCGGGTTAGCACAGATACGCAGTATTTT.

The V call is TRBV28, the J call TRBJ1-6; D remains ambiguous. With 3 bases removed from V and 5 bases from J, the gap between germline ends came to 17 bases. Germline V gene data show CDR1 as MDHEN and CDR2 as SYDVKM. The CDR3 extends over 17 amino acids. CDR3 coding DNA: TGTGCCAGCAGTTTGGTTGGCGCCTGGGAAAATAATTCACCCCTCCACTTT. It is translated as CASSLVGAWENNSPLHF. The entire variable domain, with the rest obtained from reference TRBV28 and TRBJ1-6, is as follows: DVKVTQSSRYLVKRTGEKVFLECVQDMDHENMFWYRQDPGLGLRLIYFSYDVKMKEKGDIPEGYSVSREKKERFSLILESASTNQTSMYLCASSLVGAWENNSPLHFGNGTRLTVT.

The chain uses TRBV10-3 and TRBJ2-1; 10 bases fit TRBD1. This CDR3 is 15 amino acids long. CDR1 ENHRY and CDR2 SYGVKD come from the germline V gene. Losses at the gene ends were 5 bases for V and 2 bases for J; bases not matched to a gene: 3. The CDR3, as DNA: TGTGCCATCAGTCCCGGGACAGGGGCCTACAATGAGCAGTTCTTC. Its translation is CAISPGTGAYNEQFF.

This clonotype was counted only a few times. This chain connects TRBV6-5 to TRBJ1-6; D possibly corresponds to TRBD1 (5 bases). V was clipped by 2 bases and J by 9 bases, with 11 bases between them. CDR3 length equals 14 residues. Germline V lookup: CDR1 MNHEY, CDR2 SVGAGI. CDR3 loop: CASSYLGVSSPLHF. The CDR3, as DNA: TGTGCCAGCAGTTACCTGGGGGTTTCTTCACCCCTCCACTTT.

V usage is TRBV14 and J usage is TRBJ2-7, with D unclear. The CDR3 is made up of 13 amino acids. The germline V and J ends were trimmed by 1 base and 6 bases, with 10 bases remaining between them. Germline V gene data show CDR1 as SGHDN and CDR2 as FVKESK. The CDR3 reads CASSQVRMGEQYF. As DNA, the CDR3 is TGTGCCAGCAGCCAAGTCCGGATGGGCGAGCAGTACTTC.

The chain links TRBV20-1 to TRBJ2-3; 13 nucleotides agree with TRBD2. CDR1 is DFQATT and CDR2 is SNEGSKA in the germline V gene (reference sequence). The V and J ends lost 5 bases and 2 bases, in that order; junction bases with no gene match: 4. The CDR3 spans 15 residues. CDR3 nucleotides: TGCAGTGCTCCCACTAGCGGGGGGGCCACAGATACGCAGTATTTT. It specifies CSAPTSGGATDTQYF.

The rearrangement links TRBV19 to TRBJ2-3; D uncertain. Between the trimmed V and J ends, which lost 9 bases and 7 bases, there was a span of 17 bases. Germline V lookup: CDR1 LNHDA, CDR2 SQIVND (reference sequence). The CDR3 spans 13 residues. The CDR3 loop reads CASSMGWRNTQYF. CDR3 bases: TGTGCCAGCTCGATGGGCTGGCGAAATACGCAGTATTTT. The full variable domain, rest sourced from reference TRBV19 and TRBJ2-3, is DGGITQSPKYLFRKEGQNVTLSCEQNLNHDAMYWYRQDPGQGLRLIYYSQIVNDFQKGDIAEGYSVSREKKESFPLTVTSAQKNPTAFYLCASSMGWRNTQYFGPGTRLTVL.

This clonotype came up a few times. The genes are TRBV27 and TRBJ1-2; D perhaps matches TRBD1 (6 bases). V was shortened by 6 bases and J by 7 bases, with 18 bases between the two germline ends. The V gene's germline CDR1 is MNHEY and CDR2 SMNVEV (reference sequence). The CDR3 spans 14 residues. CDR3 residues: CASRVSTGTSGYTF. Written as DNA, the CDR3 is TGTGCCAGCAGAGTTTCCACAGGGACCAGTGGCTACACCTTC.

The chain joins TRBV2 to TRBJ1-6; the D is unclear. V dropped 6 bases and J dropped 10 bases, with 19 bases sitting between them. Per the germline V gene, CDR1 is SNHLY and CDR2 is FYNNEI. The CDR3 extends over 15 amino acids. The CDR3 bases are TGTGCCAGCAGGAGGCCCGACCCAGCTAACTCACCCCTCCACTTT. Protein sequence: CASRRPDPANSPLHF.

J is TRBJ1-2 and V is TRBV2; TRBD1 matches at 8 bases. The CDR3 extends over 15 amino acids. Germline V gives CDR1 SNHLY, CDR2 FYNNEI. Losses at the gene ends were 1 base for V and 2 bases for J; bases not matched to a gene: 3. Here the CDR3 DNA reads TGTGCCAGCAGTGAAGGGACAGGGACAAACTATGGCTACACCTTC. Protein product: CASSEGTGTNYGYTF.

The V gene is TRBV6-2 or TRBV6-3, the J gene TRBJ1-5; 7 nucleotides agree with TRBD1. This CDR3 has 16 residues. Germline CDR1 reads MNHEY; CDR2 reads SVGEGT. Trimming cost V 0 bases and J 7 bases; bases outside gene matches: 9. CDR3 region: CASSYSRGQVDQPQHF. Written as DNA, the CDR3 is TGTGCCAGCAGTTACTCGAGGGGGCAAGTGGACCAGCCCCAGCATTTT.

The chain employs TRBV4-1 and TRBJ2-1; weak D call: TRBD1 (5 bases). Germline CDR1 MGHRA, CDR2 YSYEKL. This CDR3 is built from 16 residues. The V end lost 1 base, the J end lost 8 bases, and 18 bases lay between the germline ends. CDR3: CASSQGGQASRDEQFF. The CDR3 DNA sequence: TGCGCCAGCAGCCAAGGTGGACAAGCCTCCCGAGATGAGCAGTTCTTC.

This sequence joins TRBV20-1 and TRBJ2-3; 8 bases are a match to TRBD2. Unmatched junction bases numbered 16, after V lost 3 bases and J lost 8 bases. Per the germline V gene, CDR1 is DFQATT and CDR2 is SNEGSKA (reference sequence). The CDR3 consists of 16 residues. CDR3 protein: CSASDPGAGGRSTQYF. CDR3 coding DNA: TGCAGTGCTAGTGATCCAGGGGCGGGGGGACGTAGTACGCAGTATTTT.

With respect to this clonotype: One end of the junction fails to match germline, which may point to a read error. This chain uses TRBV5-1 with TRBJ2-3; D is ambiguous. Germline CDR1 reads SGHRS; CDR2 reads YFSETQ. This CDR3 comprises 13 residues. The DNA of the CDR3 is TGCGCCAGCAGCACGGACCCCGCGGATACGCAGTCTTTT. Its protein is CASSTDPADTQSF.

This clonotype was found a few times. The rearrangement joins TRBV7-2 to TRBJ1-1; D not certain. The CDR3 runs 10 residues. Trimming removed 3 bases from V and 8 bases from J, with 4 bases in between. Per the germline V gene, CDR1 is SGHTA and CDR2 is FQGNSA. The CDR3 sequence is CASSLAEAFF. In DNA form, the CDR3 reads TGTGCCAGCAGCTTGGCCGAAGCTTTCTTT.

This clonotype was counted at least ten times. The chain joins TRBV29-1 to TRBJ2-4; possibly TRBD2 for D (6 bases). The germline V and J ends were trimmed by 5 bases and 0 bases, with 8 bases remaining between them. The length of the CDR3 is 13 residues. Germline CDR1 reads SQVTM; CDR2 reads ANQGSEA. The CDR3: CSVRGLAKNIQYF. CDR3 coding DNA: TGCAGCGTTAGGGGACTAGCCAAAAACATTCAGTACTTC.

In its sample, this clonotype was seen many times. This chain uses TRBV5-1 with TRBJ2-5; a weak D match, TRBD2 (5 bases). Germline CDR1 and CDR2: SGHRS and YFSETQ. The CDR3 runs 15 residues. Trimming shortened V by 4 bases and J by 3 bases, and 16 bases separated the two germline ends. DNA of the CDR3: TGCGCCAGCAGCACGGGATTGGGGAACGAAGAGACCCAGTACTTC. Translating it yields CASSTGLGNEETQYF. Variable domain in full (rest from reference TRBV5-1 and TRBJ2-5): KAGVTQTPRYLIKTRGQQVTLSCSPISGHRSVSWYQQTPGQGLQFLFEYFSETQRNKGNFPGRFSGRQFSNSRSEMNVSTLELGDSALYLCASSTGLGNEETQYFGPGTRLLVL.

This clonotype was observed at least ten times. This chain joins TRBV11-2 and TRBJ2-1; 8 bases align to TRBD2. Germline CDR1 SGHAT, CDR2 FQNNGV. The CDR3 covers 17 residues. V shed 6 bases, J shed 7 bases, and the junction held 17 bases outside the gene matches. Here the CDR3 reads CASSPARGTSGTNEQFF. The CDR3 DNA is TGTGCCAGCAGTCCCGCCCGGGGAACTAGCGGAACTAATGAGCAGTTCTTC. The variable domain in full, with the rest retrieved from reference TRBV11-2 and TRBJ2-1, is EAGVAQSPRYKIIEKRQSVAFWCNPISGHATLYWYQQILGQGPKLLIQFQNNGVVDDSQLPKDRFSAERLKGVDSTLKIQPAKLEDSAVYLCASSPARGTSGTNEQFFGPGTRLTVL.

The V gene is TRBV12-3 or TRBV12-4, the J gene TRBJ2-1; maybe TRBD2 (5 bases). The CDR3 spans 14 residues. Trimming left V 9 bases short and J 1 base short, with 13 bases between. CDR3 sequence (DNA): TGTGCCAGTAGAAAAAGCGGTTCCTACAATGAGCAGTTCTTC. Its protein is CASRKSGSYNEQFF.

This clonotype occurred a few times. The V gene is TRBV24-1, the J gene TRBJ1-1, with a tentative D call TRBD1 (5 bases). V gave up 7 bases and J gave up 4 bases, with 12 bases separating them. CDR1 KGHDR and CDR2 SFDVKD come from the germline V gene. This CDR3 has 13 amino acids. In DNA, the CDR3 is TGTGCCACCAGCCTGTCGGGGGGCACTGAAGCTTTCTTT. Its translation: CATSLSGGTEAFF.

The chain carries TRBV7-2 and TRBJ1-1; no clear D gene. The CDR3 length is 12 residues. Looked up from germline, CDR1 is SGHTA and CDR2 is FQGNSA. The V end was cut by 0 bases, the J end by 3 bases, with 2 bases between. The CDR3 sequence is CASSLAYTEAFF. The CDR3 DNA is TGTGCCAGCAGCTTAGCGTACACTGAAGCTTTCTTT.

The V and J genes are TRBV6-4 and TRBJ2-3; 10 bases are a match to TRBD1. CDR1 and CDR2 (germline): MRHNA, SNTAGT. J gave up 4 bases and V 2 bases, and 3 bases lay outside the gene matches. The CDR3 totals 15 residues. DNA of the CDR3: TGTGCCAGCAGTGACAGAGGACAGGGGGCAGATACGCAGTATTTT. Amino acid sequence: CASSDRGQGADTQYF.

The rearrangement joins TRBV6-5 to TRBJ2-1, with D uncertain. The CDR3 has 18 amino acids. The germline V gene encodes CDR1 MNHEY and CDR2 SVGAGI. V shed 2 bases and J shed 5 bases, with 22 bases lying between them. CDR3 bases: TGTGCCAGCAGTTACGCCTACTACGCATCTGTAGGAAACAATGAGCAGTTCTTC. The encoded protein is CASSYAYYASVGNNEQFF.

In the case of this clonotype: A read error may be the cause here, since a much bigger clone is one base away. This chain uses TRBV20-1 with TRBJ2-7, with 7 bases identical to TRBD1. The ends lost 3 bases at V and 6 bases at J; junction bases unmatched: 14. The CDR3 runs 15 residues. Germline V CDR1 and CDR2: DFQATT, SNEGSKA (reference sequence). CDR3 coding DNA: TGCAGTGCTAGCCCTGGGACAGTACTTGACTGCGAGCAGTACTTC. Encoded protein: CSASPGTVLDCEQYF.

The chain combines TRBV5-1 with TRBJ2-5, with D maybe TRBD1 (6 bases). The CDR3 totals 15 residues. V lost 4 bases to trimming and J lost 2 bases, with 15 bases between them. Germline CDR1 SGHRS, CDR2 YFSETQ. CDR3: CASSGNSGQQETQYF. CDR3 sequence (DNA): TGCGCCAGCAGCGGTAACTCAGGACAGCAAGAGACCCAGTACTTC. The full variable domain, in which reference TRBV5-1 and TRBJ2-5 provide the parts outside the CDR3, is KAGVTQTPRYLIKTRGQQVTLSCSPISGHRSVSWYQQTPGQGLQFLFEYFSETQRNKGNFPGRFSGRQFSNSRSEMNVSTLELGDSALYLCASSGNSGQQETQYFGPGTRLLVL.

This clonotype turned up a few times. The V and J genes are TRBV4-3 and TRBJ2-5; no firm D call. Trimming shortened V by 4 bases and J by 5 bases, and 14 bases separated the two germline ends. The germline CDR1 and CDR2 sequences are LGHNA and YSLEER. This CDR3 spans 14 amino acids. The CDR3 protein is CASSRTAHSETQYF. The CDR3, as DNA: TGCGCCAGCAGCCGCACGGCTCACTCTGAGACCCAGTACTTC.

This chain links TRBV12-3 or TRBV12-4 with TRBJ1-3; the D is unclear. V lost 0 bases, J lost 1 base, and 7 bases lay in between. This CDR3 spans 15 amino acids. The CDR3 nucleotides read TGTGCCAGCAGTTTAGCCATATTATCTGGAAACACCATATATTTT. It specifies CASSLAILSGNTIYF.

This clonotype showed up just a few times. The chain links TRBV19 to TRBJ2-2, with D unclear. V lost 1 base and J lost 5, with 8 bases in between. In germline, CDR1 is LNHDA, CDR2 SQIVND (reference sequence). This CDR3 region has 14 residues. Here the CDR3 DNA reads TGTGCCAGTAGTATAGGGGCCGTGACCGGGGAGCTGTTTTTT. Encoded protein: CASSIGAVTGELFF.

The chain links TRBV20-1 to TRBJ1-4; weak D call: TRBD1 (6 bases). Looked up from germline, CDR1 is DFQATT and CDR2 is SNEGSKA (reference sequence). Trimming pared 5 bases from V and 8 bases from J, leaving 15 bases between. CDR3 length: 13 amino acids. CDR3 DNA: TGCAGTGCTGTCCGGGGGCAGGTAGAAAAACTGTTTTTT. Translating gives CSAVRGQVEKLFF.

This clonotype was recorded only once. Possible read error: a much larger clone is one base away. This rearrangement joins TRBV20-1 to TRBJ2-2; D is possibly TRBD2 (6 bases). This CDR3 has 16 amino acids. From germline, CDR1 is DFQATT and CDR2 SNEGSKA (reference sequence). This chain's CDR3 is CCARDVVGGNTGELFF. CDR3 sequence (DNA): TGCTGTGCTAGAGATGTCGTCGGGGGGAACACCGGGGAGCTGTTTTTT.